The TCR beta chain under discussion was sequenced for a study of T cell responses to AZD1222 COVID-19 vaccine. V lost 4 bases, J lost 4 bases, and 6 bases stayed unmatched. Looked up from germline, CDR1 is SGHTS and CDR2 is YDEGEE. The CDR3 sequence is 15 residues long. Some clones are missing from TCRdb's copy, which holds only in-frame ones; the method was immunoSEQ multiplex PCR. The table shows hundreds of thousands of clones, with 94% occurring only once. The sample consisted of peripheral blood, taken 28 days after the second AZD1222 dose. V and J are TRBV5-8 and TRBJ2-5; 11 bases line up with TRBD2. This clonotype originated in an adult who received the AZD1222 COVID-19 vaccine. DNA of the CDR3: TGTGCCAGCAGCCCTAGCGGGGGGCCTGGAGAGACCCAGTACTTC. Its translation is CASSPSGGPGETQYF.